The rows below give T cell receptor beta chains drawn from one sample of a study of T cells after yellow fever vaccination. TCRdb reanalysed the 5' RACE reads using MiXCR and keeps one entry per CDR3 protein. The data hold roughly 50,000 distinct CDR3 sequences, with 7% to 9% observed a single time. Sequences were derived from CD8+ T cells sorted from PBMCs, sampled more than 13 days after the first yellow fever vaccination. These TCRs come from a man aged 18 to 29 who received the YFV17D yellow fever vaccine. Both conserved end residues are part of each CDR3. A D gene is named only where the DNA matches it firmly. A row's size may be missing; if present it is once, few, many or a size class.

j_call	v_call	clone_size	d_call	cdr3_aa	cdr3_nt
TRBJ2-2	TRBV11-2	many	TRBD2	CASSARESGGYTGELFF	TGTGCCAGCAGCGCCCGCGAGAGCGGGGGTTACACCGGGGAGCTGTTTTTT
TRBJ2-7	TRBV4-1	many	.	CASSHSRGFPYEQYF	TGCGCCAGCAGCCACTCCCGGGGTTTCCCCTACGAGCAGTACTTC
TRBJ2-1	TRBV11-1	many	.	CASSSSRDSWRFSNEQFF	TGTGCCAGCAGCTCGTCTCGGGACTCCTGGAGGTTCAGCAATGAGCAGTTCTTC
TRBJ1-1	TRBV5-1	many	.	CASSLGASGGTEAFF	TGCGCCAGCAGCTTGGGGGCGTCCGGGGGGACTGAAGCTTTCTTT
TRBJ1-5	TRBV29-1	many	.	CSVGAPGDQPQHF	TGCAGCGTTGGGGCCCCGGGAGATCAGCCCCAGCATTTT
TRBJ2-2	TRBV12-3/TRBV12-4	many	.	CASSLDRVAAGELFF	TGTGCCAGCAGTTTAGACAGGGTAGCGGCCGGGGAGCTGTTTTTT
TRBJ1-6	TRBV4-1	many	TRBD1	CASSGPGQGNSPLHF	TGCGCCAGCAGCGGACCGGGACAGGGCAATTCACCCCTCCACTTT
TRBJ1-5	TRBV7-9	.	.	CASSSPGTHSNQPQHF	TGTGCCAGCAGCTCACCCGGGACCCATAGCAATCAGCCCCAGCATTTT
TRBJ2-3	TRBV27	few	TRBD1	CASSSTGLMTDTQYF	TGTGCCAGCAGTTCGACAGGGCTGATGACAGATACGCAGTATTTT
TRBJ2-7	TRBV30	few	.	CAWSTLALYEQYF	TGTGCCTGGAGTACGCTAGCGCTCTACGAGCAGTACTTC
TRBJ2-2	TRBV9	many	.	CASSVGDTGTGELFF	TGTGCCAGCAGCGTAGGGGACACAGGCACCGGGGAGCTGTTTTTT
TRBJ1-2	TRBV25-1	many	.	CASSGSSIYTF	TGTGCCAGCAGTGGGTCCTCCATCTACACCTTC
TRBJ2-3	TRBV20-1	many	.	CSARLDGGPTDTQYF	TGCAGTGCTAGGCTTGACGGGGGACCCACAGATACGCAGTATTTT
TRBJ2-3	TRBV7-3	many	TRBD2	CASSWSGGRTDTQYF	TGTGCCAGCAGCTGGAGCGGGGGAAGGACAGATACGCAGTATTTT
TRBJ2-1	TRBV7-2	many	TRBD2	CASSLHLSGGPFNEQFF	TGTGCCAGCAGCTTACACCTTAGCGGGGGCCCTTTCAACGAGCAGTTCTTC
TRBJ2-5	TRBV27	many	.	CASSLSFEAGGETQYF	TGTGCCAGCAGTTTATCTTTCGAGGCCGGCGGAGAGACCCAGTACTTC
TRBJ2-1	TRBV28	many	TRBD1	CASSLSPRPTGGEQFF	TGTGCCAGCAGTTTATCCCCCCGCCCTACAGGGGGGGAGCAGTTCTTC
TRBJ2-4	TRBV6-1	.	.	CASRPRTVTNLIAKNIQYF	TGTGCCAGCAGACCCAGGACAGTTACTAACTTGATAGCCAAAAACATTCAGTACTTC
TRBJ2-2	TRBV12-3/TRBV12-4	many	.	CASSFGNTGELFF	TGTGCCAGCAGTTTTGGGAACACCGGGGAGCTGTTTTTT
TRBJ2-1	TRBV5-1	many	.	CASSLWGANNEQFF	TGCGCCAGCAGCTTGTGGGGGGCCAACAATGAGCAGTTCTTC
TRBJ2-5	TRBV5-1	many	.	CASSLSVSQETQYF	TGCGCCAGCAGCTTGAGTGTGAGTCAAGAGACCCAGTACTTC
TRBJ2-2	TRBV11-3	many	.	CASSLSSPGELFF	TGTGCCAGCAGCTTAAGTAGTCCCGGGGAGCTGTTTTTT
TRBJ2-5	TRBV15	medium-sized	.	CATSRVELRQGSQYF	TGTGCCACCAGCAGAGTCGAACTTCGCCAAGGGTCCCAGTACTTC
TRBJ2-5	TRBV4-1	many	.	CASSQIGIGPGETQYF	TGCGCCAGCAGCCAGATTGGGATTGGACCGGGAGAGACCCAGTACTTC
TRBJ1-6	TRBV4-2	many	.	CASSQGGSLAYNSPLHF	TGTGCCAGCAGCCAAGGGGGGTCGCTAGCCTATAATTCACCCCTCCACTTT
TRBJ2-2	TRBV13	many	TRBD1	CASSYHGQGYSAGELFF	TGTGCCAGCAGCTACCACGGACAGGGATATTCGGCCGGGGAGCTGTTTTTT
TRBJ2-3	TRBV7-2	few	.	CASSSISPDTQYF	TGTGCCAGCAGCTCAATTAGCCCAGATACGCAGTATTTT
TRBJ2-1	TRBV7-2	many	.	CASSNNFGGGNEQFF	TGTGCCAGCAGTAACAACTTCGGTGGGGGTAATGAGCAGTTCTTC
TRBJ2-1	TRBV4-2	many	.	CASSQEASGANEQFF	TGTGCCAGCAGCCAAGAGGCGTCGGGGGCAAATGAGCAGTTCTTC
TRBJ2-3	TRBV6-1	many	.	CASSASGADTDTQYF	TGTGCCAGCAGTGCCTCAGGGGCAGACACAGATACGCAGTATTTT
TRBJ2-5	TRBV19	many	.	CASRKGGQETQYF	TGTGCCAGTCGGAAGGGGGGGCAAGAGACCCAGTACTTC
TRBJ2-1	TRBV7-3	many	.	CASSPLDLPYNEQFF	TGTGCCAGCAGCCCCCTGGACCTACCCTACAATGAGCAGTTCTTC
TRBJ2-2	TRBV25-1	many	TRBD1	CASSEWESGTDGTGELFF	TGTGCCAGCAGTGAATGGGAATCAGGGACAGATGGAACCGGGGAGCTGTTTTTT
TRBJ2-3	TRBV6-4	many	TRBD2	CASSDEAGGTDTQYF	TGTGCCAGCAGTGACGAAGCGGGGGGCACAGATACGCAGTATTTT
TRBJ2-3	TRBV7-2	.	.	CASSLSGGSTDTQYF	TGTGCCAGCAGCTTAAGTGGGGGGAGCACAGATACGCAGTATTTT
TRBJ2-3	TRBV4-3	few	TRBD2	CASSSGLAGDPTGDTQYF	TGCGCCAGCAGCTCCGGACTAGCGGGGGATCCGACGGGAGATACGCAGTATTTT
TRBJ1-1	TRBV12-3/TRBV12-4	many	.	CASSRGNTEAFF	TGTGCCAGCAGCCGAGGAAACACTGAAGCTTTCTTT
TRBJ2-5	TRBV20-1	many	.	CSAFYETQYF	TGCAGTGCTTTCTACGAGACCCAGTACTTC
TRBJ2-5	TRBV3-1	many	.	CASSQEPAEETQYF	TGTGCCAGCAGCCAAGAGCCCGCCGAAGAGACCCAGTACTTC
TRBJ2-2	TRBV11-3	.	.	CASSRYTGELFF	TGTGCCAGCAGCCGGTACACCGGGGAGCTGTTTTTT
TRBJ2-7	TRBV5-1	many	.	CASSSAAAYEQYF	TGCGCCAGCAGCTCAGCCGCGGCCTACGAGCAGTACTTC